Presented here are 23 T cell receptor beta chains from one specimen sequenced in a study of T cell responses to AZD1222 COVID-19 vaccine. Sequenced by immunoSEQ multiplex PCR; TCRdb stores in-frame clones only, minus some. Here the sample spans just under 150,000 clones, roughly 84% being singletons. The sequences come from peripheral blood, collected 28 days after the second AZD1222 dose. These receptor sequences come from an adult who received the AZD1222 COVID-19 vaccine.

Here the CDR3 DNA reads TGCGCCAGCAGCTTGGGGGGGACCTCCCACACTGAAGCTTTCTTT. As protein: CASSLGGTSHTEAFF. The genes are TRBV5-1 and TRBJ1-1; D may be TRBD1 (5 bases). Germline loops: CDR1 SGHRS, CDR2 YFSETQ. The germline V and J ends were trimmed by 0 bases and 3 bases, with 12 bases remaining between them. This CDR3 region has 15 residues.

The chain carries TRBV30 and TRBJ2-7; possibly TRBD1 for D (6 bases). Germline lookup yields CDR1 GTSNPN and CDR2 SVGIG (reference sequence). Trimming removed 8 bases from V and 1 base from J, with 15 bases in between. This CDR3 has 13 amino acids. The CDR3, as DNA: TGTGCCGCCGGACAGCTAAATTCCTACGAGCAGTACTTC. It is translated as CAAGQLNSYEQYF.

The chain recombines TRBV5-1 with TRBJ1-4; D not resolved. V lost 0 bases and J lost 6, with 12 bases in between. Germline CDR1 and CDR2: SGHRS and YFSETQ. The CDR3 covers 15 residues. The CDR3 DNA reads TGCGCCAGCAGCTTGGTGGGAGAGAGGGATGAAAAACTGTTTTTT. Protein: CASSLVGERDEKLFF. The whole variable domain, remainder taken from reference TRBV5-1 and TRBJ1-4, is KAGVTQTPRYLIKTRGQQVTLSCSPISGHRSVSWYQQTPGQGLQFLFEYFSETQRNKGNFPGRFSGRQFSNSRSEMNVSTLELGDSALYLCASSLVGERDEKLFFGSGTQLSVL.

This clone was seen only a few times. The chain recombines TRBV24-1 with TRBJ2-1, with 12 nucleotides matching TRBD2. Losses at the gene ends were 4 bases for V and 4 bases for J; bases not matched to a gene: 4. CDR3 length equals 16 residues. Per the germline V gene, CDR1 is KGHDR and CDR2 is SFDVKD. The CDR3 nucleotides read TGTGCCACCAGTGACTCTCTAGCGGGAGGGTACAATGAGCAGTTCTTC. This codes for CATSDSLAGGYNEQFF.

The CDR3 spells CATGSGTGAYNEQFF. The CDR3 DNA reads TGTGCCACTGGGTCCGGGACAGGGGCCTACAATGAGCAGTTCTTC. The chain combines TRBV24-1 with TRBJ2-1, with 10 positions matching TRBD1. Trimming cost V 10 bases and J 2 bases; bases outside gene matches: 7. The CDR3 covers 15 residues. Germline-derived CDR1 and CDR2 are KGHDR and SFDVKD.

V and J are TRBV28 and TRBJ1-2, with a weak D call TRBD1 (5 bases). There are 14 residues in the CDR3. The V gene lost 2 bases and the J gene lost 4 bases, with 11 bases spanning the gap. Germline CDR1 reads MDHEN; CDR2 reads SYDVKM. This chain's CDR3 is CASSLRGALYGYTF. The CDR3 nucleotides read TGTGCCAGCAGTTTAAGAGGGGCCCTCTATGGCTACACCTTC.

The rearrangement links TRBV6-5 to TRBJ1-1; possible D gene TRBD1, 5 bases. The CDR3 covers 13 residues. CDR1 and CDR2 (germline): MNHEY, SVGAGI. The V and J ends lost 6 bases and 10 bases respectively, with 18 bases between them. CDR3 sequence reads: CASSQHAGGGAFF. For the CDR3, the DNA is TGTGCCAGCAGCCAACATGCGGGGGGTGGAGCTTTCTTT.

This chain connects TRBV14 to TRBJ2-7; D is ambiguous. Trimming took 0 bases from V and 6 from J, leaving 6 bases between them. The CDR3 has 12 amino acids. Germline CDR1 SGHDN, CDR2 FVKESK. CDR3 amino acids: CASSQDRLEQYF. CDR3 DNA: TGTGCCAGCAGCCAAGATCGGCTCGAGCAGTACTTC. The whole variable domain, remainder taken from reference TRBV14 and TRBJ2-7, is EAGVTQFPSHSVIEKGQTVTLRCDPISGHDNLYWYRRVMGKEIKFLLHFVKESKQDESGMPNNRFLAERTGGTYSTLKVQPAELEDSGVYFCASSQDRLEQYFGPGTRLTVT.

The CDR3 here is CASSPPGTGANYGYTF. The CDR3 nucleotides are TGTGCCAGCAGCCCCCCCGGGACAGGGGCTAACTATGGCTACACCTTC. The chain carries TRBV7-9 and TRBJ1-2, with TRBD1 matching 10 bases. The V gene end was trimmed by 5 bases and the J gene end by 0 bases; junction bases not matched to a gene: 6. This CDR3 is built from 16 residues. Germline V gene lookup returns CDR1 SEHNR and CDR2 FQNEAQ (reference sequence).

This clone was observed many times. J is TRBJ1-5 and V is TRBV13, with a weak D call TRBD1 (5 bases). Trimming removed 3 bases at V and 6 bases at J, with 12 bases between. CDR1 and CDR2 from the germline V gene are PRHDT and FYEKMQ (reference sequence). The CDR3 has 14 amino acids. CDR3 amino acids: CASSLGRESQPQHF. Written as DNA, the CDR3 is TGTGCCAGCAGCTTGGGCAGGGAGAGTCAGCCCCAGCATTTT.

The chain recombines TRBV4-1 with TRBJ1-5, with D possibly TRBD1 on 5 matching bases. CDR3 size: 15 residues. The V end was cut by 3 bases, the J end by 0 bases, with 9 bases between. CDR1 and CDR2 from the germline V gene are MGHRA and YSYEKL. This CDR3 reads CASSQGTVSNQPQHF. CDR3 in DNA: TGCGCCAGCAGCCAGGGGACGGTTAGCAATCAGCCCCAGCATTTT.

The genes are TRBV5-6 and TRBJ1-2; no reliable D call. CDR1 SGHDT and CDR2 YYEEEE come from the germline V gene. The CDR3 loop spans 14 amino acids. V was pared by 2 bases and J by 4 bases, with 12 bases between. The CDR3 sequence is CASSLERWGYGYTF. In DNA form, the CDR3 reads TGTGCCAGCAGCTTAGAGCGGTGGGGCTATGGCTACACCTTC. Full variable domain (rest looked up from reference TRBV5-6 and TRBJ1-2): DAGVTQSPTHLIKTRGQQVTLRCSPKSGHDTVSWYQQALGQGPQFIFQYYEEEERQRGNFPDRFSGHQFPNYSSELNVNALLLGDSALYLCASSLERWGYGYTFGSGTRLTVV.

The chain has TRBV27 and TRBJ2-7, with TRBD1 matching 11 bases. V trimming: 5 bases; J trimming: 5 bases; junction bases outside the gene matches: 11. The CDR3 is 16 residues long. Germline values: CDR1 MNHEY, CDR2 SMNVEV (reference sequence). The CDR3 spells CASSALPGQGGHEQYF. DNA for the CDR3: TGTGCCAGCAGTGCCCTACCGGGACAGGGGGGCCACGAGCAGTACTTC.

The rearrangement joins TRBV19 to TRBJ2-1; no firm D call. Germline CDR1 reads LNHDA; CDR2 reads SQIVND (reference sequence). Deletions cut 3 bases from V and 7 bases from J, with 16 bases between. The length of the CDR3 is 15 residues. The CDR3 coding sequence is TGTGCCAGTAGTATTTCAGCACAGAAGGCGAATGAGCAGTTCTTC. Residues: CASSISAQKANEQFF.

This chain links TRBV7-2 with TRBJ1-1; a weak D match, TRBD1 (6 bases). The CDR3 is 14 amino acids. Trimming removed 1 base at V and 3 bases at J, with 9 bases between. Per the germline V gene, CDR1 is SGHTA and CDR2 is FQGNSA. The CDR3 nucleotides are TGTGCCAGCAGCTTAGGGGGGGGCTACACTGAAGCTTTCTTT. It translates to CASSLGGGYTEAFF.

The chain recombines TRBV6-5 with TRBJ2-5; TRBD2 matches 10 bases. The CDR3 loop spans 14 amino acids. Germline CDR1 and CDR2: MNHEY and SVGAGI. The ends lost 7 bases at V and 5 bases at J; junction bases unmatched: 7. DNA of the CDR3: TGTGCCAGCATTAAGCGGGAGGGCCAGGAGACCCAGTACTTC. Amino acid sequence: CASIKREGQETQYF.

The chain recombines TRBV6-4 with TRBJ1-5; D is undetermined. The CDR3 runs 18 residues. V was trimmed by 6 bases and J by 0 bases, leaving 21 bases between them. Germline loops: CDR1 MRHNA, CDR2 SNTAGT. The CDR3 DNA reads as TGTGCCAGCAGGGAGCCGACTGCCTGGGATTATAGCAATCAGCCCCAGCATTTT. Amino acid sequence: CASREPTAWDYSNQPQHF.

The rearrangement uses TRBV6-1 and TRBJ2-3, with D uncertain. The CDR3 covers 11 residues. Germline assignment: CDR1 MNHNS and CDR2 SASEGT. The V end was cut by 6 bases, the J end by 5 bases, with 6 bases between. The DNA of the CDR3 is TGTGCCAGCAGCTTGCAAGATACGCAGTATTTT. Translating it yields CASSLQDTQYF.

J is TRBJ2-1 and V is TRBV7-9, with no clear D. The V end was cut by 0 bases, the J end by 3 bases, with 6 bases between. Looked up from germline, CDR1 is SEHNR and CDR2 is FQNEAQ (reference sequence). The CDR3 loop spans 14 amino acids. DNA of the CDR3: TGTGCCAGCAGCTTAGCGCTGGGCTACAATGAGCAGTTCTTC. Amino acids: CASSLALGYNEQFF.

V is TRBV15 and J is TRBJ2-1; D not resolved. The CDR3 totals 14 residues. Trimming cost V 6 bases and J 4 bases, with 13 bases left between them. CDR1 LNHNV and CDR2 YYDKDF come from the germline V gene (reference sequence). The CDR3 here is CATRRTETYNEQFF. In DNA, the CDR3 is TGTGCCACCAGAAGGACCGAGACTTACAATGAGCAGTTCTTC.

This chain connects TRBV6-5 to TRBJ1-3, with 7 bases fitting TRBD1. From germline, CDR1 is MNHEY and CDR2 SVGAGI. The CDR3 is made up of 13 amino acids. The V and J ends lost 6 bases and 8 bases, in that order; junction bases with no gene match: 7. CDR3 in DNA: TGTGCCAGCAGGAGACAGGGTGTAGACACCATATATTTT. Amino acid sequence: CASRRQGVDTIYF.

This sequence joins TRBV19 and TRBJ2-5, with D perhaps TRBD1 (5 bases). The ends were cut back, 4 bases at V and 5 bases at J, with 11 bases in the middle. This CDR3 has 13 residues. CDR1 and CDR2 (germline): LNHDA, SQIVND (reference sequence). The CDR3 nucleotides are TGTGCCAGTAGTAAGGGGTTGAGGGAGACCCAGTACTTC. This sequence encodes CASSKGLRETQYF. Full variable domain (missing parts from reference TRBV19 and TRBJ2-5): DGGITQSPKYLFRKEGQNVTLSCEQNLNHDAMYWYRQDPGQGLRLIYYSQIVNDFQKGDIAEGYSVSREKKESFPLTVTSAQKNPTAFYLCASSKGLRETQYFGPGTRLLVL.

The gene calls are TRBV6-5 and TRBJ1-6; D uncertain. The CDR3 spans 14 residues. Looked up from germline, CDR1 is MNHEY and CDR2 is SVGAGI. Trimming removed 6 bases from V and 9 bases from J, with 15 bases in between. Here the CDR3 reads CASRKATEGSPLHF. In nucleotides, the CDR3 is TGTGCCAGCAGGAAAGCCACGGAGGGTTCACCCCTCCACTTT.